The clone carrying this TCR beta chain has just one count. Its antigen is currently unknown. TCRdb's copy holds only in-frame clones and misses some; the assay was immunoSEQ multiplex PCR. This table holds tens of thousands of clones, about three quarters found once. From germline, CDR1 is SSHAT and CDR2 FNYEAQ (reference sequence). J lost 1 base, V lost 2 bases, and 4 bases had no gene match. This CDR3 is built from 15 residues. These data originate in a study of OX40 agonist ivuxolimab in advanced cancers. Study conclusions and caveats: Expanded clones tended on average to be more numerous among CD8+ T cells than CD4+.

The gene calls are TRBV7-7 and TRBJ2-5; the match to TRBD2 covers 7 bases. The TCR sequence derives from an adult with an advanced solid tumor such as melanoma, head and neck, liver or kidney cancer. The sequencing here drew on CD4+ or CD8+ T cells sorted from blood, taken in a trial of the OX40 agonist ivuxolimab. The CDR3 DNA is TGTGCCAGCAGCTTATCGACTAGCCTCCAAGAGACCCAGTACTTC. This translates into CASSLSTSLQETQYF.